The present entry profiles one T cell receptor (beta chain) with its context. Its antigen is not known. V lost 4 bases, J lost 8 bases, and 11 bases lay in between. This CDR3 contains 12 residues. Looked up from germline, CDR1 is MDHEN and CDR2 is SYDVKM. This sample is part of a study of OX40 agonist ivuxolimab in advanced cancers. Findings and limits, study-wide: In the expanded peripheral T cells, antigen specificity was never determined. CD4+ and CD8+ blood T cells expanded clonally by week 6 at 0.1 to 3.0 mg/kg.

Some clones are missing from TCRdb's copy, which holds only in-frame ones; the method was immunoSEQ multiplex PCR. The sample carries about 86,000 clones, about 90% recorded once. The sample was CD4+ or CD8+ T cells sorted from blood, taken in a trial of the OX40 agonist ivuxolimab. The receptor's source is an adult with an advanced solid tumor such as melanoma, head and neck, liver or kidney cancer. The V gene is TRBV28, the J gene TRBJ1-2; D possibly corresponds to TRBD1 (5 bases). The CDR3 nucleotides are TGTGCCAGCAGTTGGCAGGGTTCGGGCTACACCTTC. Protein: CASSWQGSGYTF.